The source of this T cell receptor beta chain is a study of T cell repertoires in cytomegalovirus infection. Study summary: Indicated by public TCR beta signatures were CMV infection and matching HLA type.

This clonotype occurred many times. What it recognizes is unknown. The germline gives CDR1 SGHTA, CDR2 FQGNSA. The V and J ends lost 7 bases and 7 bases respectively, with 16 bases between them. The CDR3 is made up of 14 amino acids. One entry per CDR3 protein, called by TCRdb with MiXCR from the reads. The profile shows around 250,000 distinct CDR3 sequences, 15% to 20% of them singletons. General observations from the study: There were carriers of CMV plus the relevant HLA, and cumulative public TCR beta family frequency identified them. Predominance within the ex vivo response was attributable to HLA-C-restricted CMV-specific TCR beta clonotypes.

The sequencing sample was made of CD8+ T cells from PBMCs. The TCR sequence derives from a human donor in good health (CMV status not recorded). Some clones in this sample may be carry-over from other donors' samples. The chain is built from TRBV7-2 and TRBJ2-2; D possibly matches TRBD1 or TRBD2 (6 bases each). The CDR3 DNA is TGTGCCAGCACCGCCGTGGGGGGCAACGGGGAGCTGTTTTTT. Amino acids: CASTAVGGNGELFF. Using reference TRBV7-2 and TRBJ2-2 for the parts outside the CDR3, the full variable domain is GAGVSQSPSNKVTEKGKDVELRCDPISGHTALYWYRQSLGQGLEFLIYFQGNSAPDKSGLPSDRFSAERTGGSVSTLTIQRTQQEDSAVYLCASTAVGGNGELFFGEGSRLTVL.